A selection of T cell receptor beta chains follows, all from one sample in a study of CD8 T cells in ankylosing spondylitis. Via MiXCR, TCRdb re-called the 5' RACE reads, giving one row per CDR3 protein. The data hold 150,000 or so distinct CDR3 sequences, with 30% to 35% observed a single time. Material: synovial fluid, either unsorted or a sorted T cell fraction (not recorded which). These receptors all stem from a male donor with ankylosing spondylitis. Each CDR3 is given with its conserved first and last residue. The D gene is left open where the match is weak. Part of the rows lack a size; the others show once, few, many or a class for expanded clones.

many,TRBD1,TRBJ2-1,TRBV28,TGTGCCAGCACCTCTGCGGGTTTATTGGGACAGGGTGAGCAGTTCTTC,CASTSAGLLGQGEQFF
NA,TRBD2,TRBJ2-1,TRBV27,TGTGCCAGCAGTTTCCCGACTAGCGGGGGAAACAATGAGCAGTTCTTC,CASSFPTSGGNNEQFF
few,NA,TRBJ1-1,TRBV5-1,TGCGCCAGCAGCTTTGACAGGACCACTGAAGCTTTCTTT,CASSFDRTTEAFF
many,NA,TRBJ2-5,TRBV3-1,TGTGCCAGCAGCCAACTAGAGACCCAGTACTTC,CASSQLETQYF
NA,TRBD2,TRBJ2-1,TRBV27,TGTGCCAGCAGCTTAGCGGGAGCCTCCTACAATGAGCAGTTCTTC,CASSLAGASYNEQFF
few,TRBD2,TRBJ2-1,TRBV5-1,TGCGCCAGCAGCTTGGTAGCTAGCGGGAACTACAATGAGCAGTTCTTC,CASSLVASGNYNEQFF
NA,TRBD2,TRBJ2-5,TRBV7-7,TGTGCTAGCAGCTATGGACTAGCAGCGGGAGAAGAGACCCAGTACTTC,CASSYGLAAGEETQYF
NA,NA,TRBJ2-1,TRBV24-1,TGTGCCACCAGTGACCGGGGACGAGGAACTGAGCAGTTCTTC,CATSDRGRGTEQFF
NA,NA,TRBJ2-5,TRBV6-1,TGTGCCAGCACCGGCCAGTTTCAAGAGACCCAGTACTTC,CASTGQFQETQYF
few,TRBD1,TRBJ2-1,TRBV12-3/TRBV12-4,TGTGCCAGCAGTTCTGGACAGGGGGCCCACAATGAGCAGTTCTTC,CASSSGQGAHNEQFF
NA,NA,TRBJ1-4,TRBV7-9,TGTGCCAGCAGCCATCCACTCCTGCCGGGCCGCTGGGAAAAACTGTTTTTT,CASSHPLLPGRWEKLFF
few,TRBD1,TRBJ2-7,TRBV28,TGTGCCAGCAGACCAGGGGGTCTATACGAGCAGTACTTC,CASRPGGLYEQYF
many,NA,TRBJ2-3,TRBV29-1,TGCAGCGTTGTTGGGGGGCTGTCTCTTTTTCTTAGTACAGATACGCAGTATTTT,CSVVGGLSLFLSTDTQYF
NA,NA,TRBJ2-1,TRBV12-3/TRBV12-4,TGTGCCACCGCTGCTAAGGGACAACCCTACAATGAGCAGTTCTTC,CATAAKGQPYNEQFF
NA,NA,TRBJ2-1,TRBV18,TGTGCCAGCTCACTCCTTAGGCACAATGAGCAGTTCTTC,CASSLLRHNEQFF
NA,TRBD1,TRBJ1-1,TRBV7-9,TGTGCCAGCAGCTTAAGTGCAGGGGGGTTCGGTGAAGCTTTCTTT,CASSLSAGGFGEAFF
many,NA,TRBJ2-2,TRBV11-3,TGTGCCAGCAGCTTAGCGCCAGGGGTTACCGGGGAGCTGTTTTTT,CASSLAPGVTGELFF
few,NA,TRBJ1-1,TRBV2,TGTGCCAGCAGTGAGGGAGGGGGTAAAATTACTGAAGCTTTCTTT,CASSEGGGKITEAFF
many,NA,TRBJ2-7,TRBV5-1,TGCGCCAGCAGCTTGGCCAGCGGGTCTTCCTACGAGCAGTACTTC,CASSLASGSSYEQYF
few,TRBD1,TRBJ2-1,TRBV5-1,TGCGCCAGCAGCGGGACGACAGGGGGGTGGGGTGAGCAGTTCTTC,CASSGTTGGWGEQFF
NA,NA,TRBJ2-1,TRBV19,TGTGCCAGTAGTAGGAGGGACCGTGACGTGGGTGAGCAGTTCTTC,CASSRRDRDVGEQFF
few,NA,TRBJ2-5,TRBV30,TGTGCCTGGACCCTTACCAACTCCCTCTTGGAGACCCAGTACTTC,CAWTLTNSLLETQYF
few,NA,TRBJ1-1,TRBV2,TGTGCCAGCAGAGAGACCGCTGCAAACAGGGATGAAGCTTTCTTT,CASRETAANRDEAFF
few,TRBD1,TRBJ1-5,TRBV7-8,TGTGCCAGCAGCTCACAGGGGACGAAACAGCCCCAGCATTTT,CASSSQGTKQPQHF
many,NA,TRBJ1-4,TRBV15,TGTGCCACCAGCAGAGTCCCAAGTGAAAAACTGTTTTTT,CATSRVPSEKLFF
few,NA,TRBJ2-2,TRBV7-3,TGTGCCAGCAGCCCAAAGCGGGCAAACACCGGGGAGCTGTTTTTT,CASSPKRANTGELFF
few,NA,TRBJ1-6,TRBV6-2/TRBV6-3,TGTGCCAGCAGTTACCTTCCCGGGACTGGCGGGGCCTCACCCCTCCACTTT,CASSYLPGTGGASPLHF
NA,NA,TRBJ2-7,TRBV29-1,TGCAGCGTTCCCTACGAGCAGTACTTC,CSVPYEQYF
many,NA,TRBJ2-6,TRBV5-1,TGCGCCAGCAGCGGCGGGGCGACTGGGGCCAACGTCCTGACTTTC,CASSGGATGANVLTF
few,TRBD1,TRBJ1-1,TRBV11-2,TGTGCCAGCAGCTCCCTCGACAGGGGGTGGTTTCAAGCTTTCTTT,CASSSLDRGWFQAFF